This T cell receptor beta chain is drawn from a study of blood T cell repertoires in COVID-19. Germline CDR1 SGHVS, CDR2 FQNEAQ. The CDR3 totals 14 residues. Unmatched junction bases numbered 6, after V lost 5 bases and J lost 3 bases. This clone has more than one count but fewer than ten. Assay: immunoSEQ multiplex PCR; the TCRdb copy retains only in-frame clones and omits some. This sample has about 120,000 clones, with 65% to 90% found just once. The rearrangement links TRBV7-8 to TRBJ2-7, with TRBD2 identical over 8 bases. The clonotype originates from a man at least 80 years old with active or convalescent COVID-19. Specimen: peripheral blood. CDR3 protein: CASSPKLAVYEQYF. CDR3 bases: TGTGCCAGCAGCCCTAAACTAGCGGTCTACGAGCAGTACTTC.